This T cell receptor beta chain derives from a study of PD-1 blockade in classical Hodgkin lymphoma. Measured with immunoSEQ multiplex PCR; TCRdb has only the in-frame clones, and not every one. This sample yields about 85,000 clones, of which around nine tenths are seen a single time; around 2.4% belongs to the top ten. Exposure to brentuximab vedotin varied, and each patient had relapsed following autologous stem cell transplantation. Best responses fell into complete response, partial response or progressive disease. With respect to this clone: Its antigen is not identified.

Overall study results and limits: The authors have not defined what causes the repertoire differences, possibly disease activity or prior therapy. Patients who responded completely had about the same baseline diversity as newly diagnosed patients. Reported findings placed baseline TCR diversity lower in newly diagnosed patients (compared with healthy donors).

Sequencing was performed on peripheral blood mononuclear cells (PBMCs), taken before the second cycle of nivolumab. This TCR derives from a human donor with classical Hodgkin lymphoma.

The DNA of the CDR3 is TGCGCCAGCAGCTTGAGCGGGAGTGGGGCCGGGGAGCTGTTTTTT. Amino acids: CASSLSGSGAGELFF. The V gene is TRBV5-1, the J gene TRBJ2-2, with 8 bases fitting TRBD2. The germline gives CDR1 SGHRS, CDR2 YFSETQ. The CDR3 has 15 residues. Unmatched junction bases numbered 5, after V lost 1 base and J lost 6 bases. Together with reference TRBV5-1 and TRBJ2-2, the CDR3 gives the full variable domain: KAGVTQTPRYLIKTRGQQVTLSCSPISGHRSVSWYQQTPGQGLQFLFEYFSETQRNKGNFPGRFSGRQFSNSRSEMNVSTLELGDSALYLCASSLSGSGAGELFFGEGSRLTVL.